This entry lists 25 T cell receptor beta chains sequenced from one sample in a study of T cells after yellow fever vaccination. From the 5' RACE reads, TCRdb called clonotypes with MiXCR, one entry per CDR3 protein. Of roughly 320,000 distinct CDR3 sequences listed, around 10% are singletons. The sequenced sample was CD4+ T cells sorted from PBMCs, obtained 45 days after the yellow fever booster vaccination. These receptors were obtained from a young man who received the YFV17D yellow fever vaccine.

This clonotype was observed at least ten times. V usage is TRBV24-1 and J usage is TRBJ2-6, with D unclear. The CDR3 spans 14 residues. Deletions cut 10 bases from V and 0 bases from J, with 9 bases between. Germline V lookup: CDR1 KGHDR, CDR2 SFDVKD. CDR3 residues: CATADVSGANVLTF. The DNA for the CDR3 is TGTGCCACGGCGGATGTCTCTGGGGCCAACGTCCTGACTTTC.

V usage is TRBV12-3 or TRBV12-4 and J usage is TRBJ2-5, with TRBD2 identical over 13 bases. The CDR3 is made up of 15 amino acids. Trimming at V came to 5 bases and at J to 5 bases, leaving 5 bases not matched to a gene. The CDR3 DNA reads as TGTGCCAGCAGTCCGAGACTAGCGGGGGGCGAGACCCAGTACTTC. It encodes CASSPRLAGGETQYF.

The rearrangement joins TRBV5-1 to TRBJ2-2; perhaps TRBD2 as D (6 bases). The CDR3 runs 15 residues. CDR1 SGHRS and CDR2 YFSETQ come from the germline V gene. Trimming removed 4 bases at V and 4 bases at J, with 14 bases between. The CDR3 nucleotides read TGCGCCAGCAGCACCTGGGACGGGGGCACCGGGGAGCTGTTTTTT. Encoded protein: CASSTWDGGTGELFF.

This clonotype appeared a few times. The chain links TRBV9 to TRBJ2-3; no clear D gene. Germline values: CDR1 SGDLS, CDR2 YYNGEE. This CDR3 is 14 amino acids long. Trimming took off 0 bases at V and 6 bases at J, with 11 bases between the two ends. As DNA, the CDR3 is TGTGCCAGCAGCGTAGCGACGGGTTCGGATACGCAGTATTTT. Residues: CASSVATGSDTQYF.

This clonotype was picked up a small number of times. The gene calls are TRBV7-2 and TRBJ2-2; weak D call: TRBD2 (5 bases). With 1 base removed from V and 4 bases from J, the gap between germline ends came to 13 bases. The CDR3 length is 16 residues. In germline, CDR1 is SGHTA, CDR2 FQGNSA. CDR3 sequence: CASSLVPGSVTGELFF. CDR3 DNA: TGTGCCAGCAGCTTAGTTCCGGGGTCGGTCACCGGGGAGCTGTTTTTT. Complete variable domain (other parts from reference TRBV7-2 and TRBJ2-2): GAGVSQSPSNKVTEKGKDVELRCDPISGHTALYWYRQSLGQGLEFLIYFQGNSAPDKSGLPSDRFSAERTGGSVSTLTIQRTQQEDSAVYLCASSLVPGSVTGELFFGEGSRLTVL.

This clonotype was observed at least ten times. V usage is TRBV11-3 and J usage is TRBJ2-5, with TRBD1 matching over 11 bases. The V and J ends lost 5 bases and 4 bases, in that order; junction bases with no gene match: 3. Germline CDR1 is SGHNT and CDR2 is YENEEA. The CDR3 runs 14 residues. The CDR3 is CASSPGTGGETQYF. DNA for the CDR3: TGTGCCAGCAGCCCCGGGACAGGGGGAGAGACCCAGTACTTC.

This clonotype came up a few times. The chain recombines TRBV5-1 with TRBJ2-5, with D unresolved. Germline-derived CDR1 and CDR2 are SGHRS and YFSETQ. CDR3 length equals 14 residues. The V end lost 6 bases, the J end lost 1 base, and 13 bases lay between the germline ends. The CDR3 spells CASTQRAAQETQYF. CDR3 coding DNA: TGCGCCAGCACCCAAAGGGCGGCCCAAGAGACCCAGTACTTC.

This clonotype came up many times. CDR3: CASSLDSFITQYF. CDR3 nucleotide sequence: TGTGCCAGCAGCTTGGATTCCTTCATTACGCAGTATTTT. The V and J genes are TRBV5-5 and TRBJ2-3; D remains ambiguous. V was clipped by 0 bases and J by 8 bases, with 10 bases between them. The CDR3 is made up of 13 amino acids. Germline lookup yields CDR1 SGHKS and CDR2 YYEKEE (reference sequence). The full variable domain, in which reference TRBV5-5 and TRBJ2-3 provide the parts outside the CDR3, is DAGVTQSPTHLIKTRGQQVTLRCSPISGHKSVSWYQQVLGQGPQFIFQYYEKEERGRGNFPDRFSARQFPNYSSELNVNALLLGDSALYLCASSLDSFITQYFGPGTRLTVL.

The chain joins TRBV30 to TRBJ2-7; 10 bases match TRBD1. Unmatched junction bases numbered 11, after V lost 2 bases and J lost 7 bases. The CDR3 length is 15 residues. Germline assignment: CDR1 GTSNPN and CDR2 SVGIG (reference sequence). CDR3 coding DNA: TGTGCCTGGAGTACCCCCGGGACAGGGGACCAGGAGCAGTACTTC. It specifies CAWSTPGTGDQEQYF.

CDR3: CASNTVPTSYNSPLHF. The CDR3 coding sequence is TGTGCCAGCAATACGGTACCAACCTCCTATAATTCACCCCTCCACTTT. J is TRBJ1-6 and V is TRBV25-1; D is uncertain. Germline assignment: CDR1 MGHDK and CDR2 SYGVNS. The CDR3 is 16 amino acids. Trimming pared 7 bases from V and 0 bases from J, leaving 13 bases between.

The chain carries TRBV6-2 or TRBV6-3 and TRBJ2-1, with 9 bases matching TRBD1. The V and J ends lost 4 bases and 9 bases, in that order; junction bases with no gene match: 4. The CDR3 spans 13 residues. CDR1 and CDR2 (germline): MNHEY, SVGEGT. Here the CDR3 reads CASSSGQGSEQFF. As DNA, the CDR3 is TGTGCCAGCAGTTCCGGACAGGGGAGTGAGCAGTTCTTC.

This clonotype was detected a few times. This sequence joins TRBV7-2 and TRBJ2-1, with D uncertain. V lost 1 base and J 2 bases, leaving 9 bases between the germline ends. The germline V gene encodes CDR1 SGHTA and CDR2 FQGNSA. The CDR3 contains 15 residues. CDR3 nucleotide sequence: TGTGCCAGCAGCTTAGGGGCATACACCTACAATGAGCAGTTCTTC. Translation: CASSLGAYTYNEQFF.

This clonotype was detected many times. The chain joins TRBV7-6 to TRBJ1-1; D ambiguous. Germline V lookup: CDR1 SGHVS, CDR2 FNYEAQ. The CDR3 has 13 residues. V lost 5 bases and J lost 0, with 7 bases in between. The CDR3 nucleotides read TGTGCCAGCAGCCAAGACCTGAACACTGAAGCTTTCTTT. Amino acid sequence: CASSQDLNTEAFF.

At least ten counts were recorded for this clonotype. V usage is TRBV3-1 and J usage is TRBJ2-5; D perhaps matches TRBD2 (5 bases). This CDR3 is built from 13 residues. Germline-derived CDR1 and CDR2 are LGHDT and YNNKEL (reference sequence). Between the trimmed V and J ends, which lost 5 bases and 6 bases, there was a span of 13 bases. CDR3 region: CASSFRGKKTQYF. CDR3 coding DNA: TGTGCCAGCAGCTTCCGGGGTAAAAAGACCCAGTACTTC.

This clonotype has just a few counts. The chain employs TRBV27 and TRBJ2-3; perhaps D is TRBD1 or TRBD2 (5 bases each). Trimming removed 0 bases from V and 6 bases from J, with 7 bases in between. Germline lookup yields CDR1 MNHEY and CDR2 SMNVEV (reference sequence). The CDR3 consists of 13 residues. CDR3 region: CASSLSGVDTQYF. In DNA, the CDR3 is TGTGCCAGCAGTTTATCGGGGGTCGATACGCAGTATTTT.

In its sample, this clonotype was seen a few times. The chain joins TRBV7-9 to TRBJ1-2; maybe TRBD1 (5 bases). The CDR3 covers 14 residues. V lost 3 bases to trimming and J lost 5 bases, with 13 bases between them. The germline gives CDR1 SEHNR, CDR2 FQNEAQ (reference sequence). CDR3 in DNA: TGTGCCAGCAGCTTTGGCAGGGAACTGTATGGCTACACCTTC. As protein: CASSFGRELYGYTF.

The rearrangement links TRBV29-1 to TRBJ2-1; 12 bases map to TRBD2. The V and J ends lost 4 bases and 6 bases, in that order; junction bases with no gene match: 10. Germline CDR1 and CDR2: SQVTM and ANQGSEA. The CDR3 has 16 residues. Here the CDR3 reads CSVVSPSGGALNEQFF. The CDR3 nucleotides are TGCAGCGTTGTGTCTCCTAGCGGGGGGGCCCTCAATGAGCAGTTCTTC.

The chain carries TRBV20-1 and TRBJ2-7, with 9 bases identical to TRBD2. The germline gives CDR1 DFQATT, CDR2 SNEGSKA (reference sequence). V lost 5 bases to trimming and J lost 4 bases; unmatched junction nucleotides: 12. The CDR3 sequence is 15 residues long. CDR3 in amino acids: CSARPLASGIYEQYF. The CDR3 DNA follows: TGCAGTGCTCGCCCCCTGGCTAGCGGGATTTACGAGCAGTACTTC.

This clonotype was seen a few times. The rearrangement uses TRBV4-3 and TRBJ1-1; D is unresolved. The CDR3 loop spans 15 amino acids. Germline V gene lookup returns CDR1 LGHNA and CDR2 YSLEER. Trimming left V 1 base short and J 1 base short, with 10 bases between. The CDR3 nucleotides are TGCGCCAGCAGCCAAGGGCGGGAGAGGAACACTGAAGCTTTCTTT. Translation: CASSQGRERNTEAFF.

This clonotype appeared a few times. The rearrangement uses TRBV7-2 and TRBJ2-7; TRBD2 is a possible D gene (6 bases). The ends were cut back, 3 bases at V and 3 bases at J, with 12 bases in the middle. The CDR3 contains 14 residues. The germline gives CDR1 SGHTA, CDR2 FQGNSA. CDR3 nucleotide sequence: TGTGCCAGCAGCTTTTTAGCGGTGGGCTACGAGCAGTACTTC. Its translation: CASSFLAVGYEQYF.

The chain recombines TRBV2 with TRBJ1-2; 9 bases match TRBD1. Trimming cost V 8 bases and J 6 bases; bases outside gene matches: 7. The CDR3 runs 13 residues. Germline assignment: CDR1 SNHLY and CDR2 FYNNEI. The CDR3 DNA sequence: TGTGCCAGCGCTGGGACAGGGACCCATGGCTACACCTTC. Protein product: CASAGTGTHGYTF.

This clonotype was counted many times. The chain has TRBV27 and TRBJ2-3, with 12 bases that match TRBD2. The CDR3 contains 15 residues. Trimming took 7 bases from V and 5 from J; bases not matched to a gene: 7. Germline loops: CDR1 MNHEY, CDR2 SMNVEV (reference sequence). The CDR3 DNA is TGTGCCAGCAACCGACTAGCGGGGGATGGAGATACGCAGTATTTT. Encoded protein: CASNRLAGDGDTQYF.

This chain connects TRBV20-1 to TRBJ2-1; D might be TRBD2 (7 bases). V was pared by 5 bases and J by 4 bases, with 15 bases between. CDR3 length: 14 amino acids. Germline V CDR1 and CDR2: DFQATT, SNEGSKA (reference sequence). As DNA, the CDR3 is TGCAGTGCTCTTAGGGGGGGGGCTTACAATGAGCAGTTCTTC. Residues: CSALRGGAYNEQFF.

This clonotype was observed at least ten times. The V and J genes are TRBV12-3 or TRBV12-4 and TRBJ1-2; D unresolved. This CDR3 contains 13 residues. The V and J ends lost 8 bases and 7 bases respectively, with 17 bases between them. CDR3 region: CASSAGWSGGYTF. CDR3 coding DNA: TGTGCCAGCTCGGCAGGCTGGAGCGGTGGCTACACCTTC.

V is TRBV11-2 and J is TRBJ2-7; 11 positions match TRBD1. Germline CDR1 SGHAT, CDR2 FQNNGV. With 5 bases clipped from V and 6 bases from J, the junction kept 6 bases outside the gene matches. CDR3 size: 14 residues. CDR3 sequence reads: CASSRDRGTFEQYV. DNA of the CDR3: TGTGCCAGCAGCCGGGACAGGGGGACCTTCGAGCAGTACGTC.